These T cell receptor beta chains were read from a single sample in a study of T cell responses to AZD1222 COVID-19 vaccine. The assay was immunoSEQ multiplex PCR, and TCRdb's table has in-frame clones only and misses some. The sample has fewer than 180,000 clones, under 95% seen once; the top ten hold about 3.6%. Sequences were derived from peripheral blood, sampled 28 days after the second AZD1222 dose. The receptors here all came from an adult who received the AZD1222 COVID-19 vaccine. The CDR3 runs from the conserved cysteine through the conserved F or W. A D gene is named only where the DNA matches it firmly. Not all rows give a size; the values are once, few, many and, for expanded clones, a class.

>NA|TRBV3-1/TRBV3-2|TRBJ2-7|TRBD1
CASSDRAYEQYF
TGTGCCAGCAGTGACAGGGCCTACGAGCAGTACTTC
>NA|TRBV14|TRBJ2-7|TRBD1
CASSLGQQRRSEQYF
TGTGCCAGCAGCCTGGGACAGCAGAGACGTTCCGAGCAGTACTTC
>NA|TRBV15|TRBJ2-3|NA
CATSRDQSRGSDTQYF
TGTGCCACCAGCAGAGATCAGAGCAGGGGATCAGATACGCAGTATTTT
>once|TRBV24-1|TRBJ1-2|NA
CATSENDGYTF
TGTGCCACCAGTGAAAACGATGGCTACACCTTC
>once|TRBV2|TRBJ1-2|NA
CASSYRAESYGYTF
TGTGCCAGCAGTTACAGGGCTGAGTCCTATGGCTACACCTTC
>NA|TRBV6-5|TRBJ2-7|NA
CASTFGTPDPYEQYF
TGTGCCAGCACCTTCGGGACTCCGGATCCCTACGAGCAGTACTTC
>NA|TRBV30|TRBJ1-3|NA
CAWTPALSGNTIYF
TGTGCCTGGACCCCGGCTCTCTCTGGAAACACCATATATTTT
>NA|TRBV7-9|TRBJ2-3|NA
CASRGAASTDTQYF
TGTGCCAGCAGAGGAGCGGCTAGCACAGATACGCAGTATTTT
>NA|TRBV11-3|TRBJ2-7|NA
CASSIEGTYEQYF
TGTGCCAGCAGCATAGAGGGTACTTACGAGCAGTACTTC
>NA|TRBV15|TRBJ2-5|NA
CATSRREPKETQYF
TGTGCCACCAGCAGACGAGAACCAAAGGAGACCCAGTACTTC
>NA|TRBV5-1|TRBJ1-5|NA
CASILGPNPAYSNQPQHF
TGCGCCAGCATCCTGGGGCCCAACCCGGCCTATAGCAATCAGCCCCAGCATTTT
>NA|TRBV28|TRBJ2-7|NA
CASSPPAGPSYEQYF
TGTGCCAGCAGCCCCCCGGCAGGGCCTAGCTACGAGCAGTACTTC
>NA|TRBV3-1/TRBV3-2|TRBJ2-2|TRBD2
CASSHEGLAGRTGELFF
TGTGCCAGCAGCCATGAGGGACTAGCGGGACGGACCGGGGAGCTGTTTTTT
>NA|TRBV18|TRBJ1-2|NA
CASSAPGMDYGYTF
TGTGCCAGCTCCGCCCCGGGAATGGACTATGGCTACACCTTC